This TCR beta chain was obtained from a study of T-cell memory formation after mild COVID-19. TCRdb called the 5' RACE reads again in MiXCR, with one record for every CDR3 protein. This sample has 280,000 or so distinct CDR3 sequences, with under 20% found just once. Per the germline V gene, CDR1 is SQVTM and CDR2 is ANQGSEA. The V segment lost 7 bases and the J segment 7 bases; nucleotides outside the gene matches: 9. This CDR3 spans 14 amino acids. This chain connects TRBV29-1 to TRBJ2-1; TRBD1 matches at 11 bases. The receptor was derived from a man younger than 35 who had mild COVID-19 (a few samples of this study predate the infection). Cell type and time point are not known. The sample was PBMCs or a T cell subset sorted from them (not recorded which). The DNA for the CDR3 is TGCAGCGCCAAACGGGGGACAGGGGGTAATGAGCAGTTCTTC. It encodes CSAKRGTGGNEQFF.